The 18 T cell receptor beta chains listed next were all sequenced from one sample in a study of blood T cell repertoires in COVID-19. TCRdb's copy holds only in-frame clones and misses some; the assay was immunoSEQ multiplex PCR. The sample carries about 53,000 clones, 65% to 90% recorded once. Input material: peripheral blood. The receptors originated from an elderly woman with COVID-19, enrolled during active disease.

This chain connects TRBV5-8 to TRBJ2-5; 10 bases fit TRBD2. This CDR3 comprises 14 residues. Germline CDR1 and CDR2: SGHTS and YDEGEE. Germline trimming cut 3 bases from V and 2 bases from J; bases unmatched to any gene: 1. The CDR3 loop is CASSSGLAQETQYF. CDR3 in DNA: TGTGCCAGCAGCTCGGGACTAGCGCAAGAGACCCAGTACTTC.

For this clone: Other nucleotide sequences from this sample produce the same CDR3. The CDR3 protein is CASSQRGPDTQYF. CDR3 DNA sequence: TGTGCCAGCAGCCAAAGGGGTCCCGATACGCAGTATTTT. J is TRBJ2-3 and V is TRBV3-1 (or the pseudogene TRBV3-2), with TRBD1 as a possible D gene (5 bases). Between the trimmed V and J ends, which lost 2 bases and 6 bases, there was a span of 9 bases. Germline values: CDR1 LGHDT, CDR2 YNNKEL (reference sequence). The CDR3 runs to 13 residues.

This chain links TRBV18 with TRBJ2-2; 8 bases agree with TRBD1. The CDR3 spans 13 residues. V lost 5 bases, J lost 4 bases, and 0 bases stayed unmatched. From germline, CDR1 is KGHSH and CDR2 LQKENI. CDR3 amino acids: CASSGQGTGELFF. The CDR3 DNA reads as TGTGCCAGCTCAGGACAGGGCACCGGGGAGCTGTTTTTT.

The rearrangement joins TRBV2 to TRBJ1-3; no definite D call. This CDR3 region has 15 residues. The V end was cut by 1 base, the J end by 0 bases, with 7 bases between. Germline CDR1 SNHLY, CDR2 FYNNEI. In nucleotides, the CDR3 is TGTGCCAGCAGTGAAGGACTGATCTCTGGAAACACCATATATTTT. Amino acids: CASSEGLISGNTIYF. The full variable domain, completed using reference TRBV2 and TRBJ1-3, is EPEVTQTPSHQVTQMGQEVILRCVPISNHLYFYWYRQILGQKVEFLVSFYNNEISEKSEIFDDQFSVERPDGSNFTLKIRSTKLEDSAMYFCASSEGLISGNTIYFGEGSWLTVV.

The chain recombines TRBV20-1 with TRBJ2-1; TRBD2 might be the D (5 bases). The germline V and J ends were trimmed by 6 bases and 8 bases, with 11 bases remaining between them. Germline V gene sequence: CDR1 DFQATT, CDR2 SNEGSKA (reference sequence). CDR3 size: 11 residues. CDR3 in amino acids: CSAEASYEQFF. The CDR3 coding sequence is TGCAGTGCAGAAGCTAGCTATGAGCAGTTCTTC.

Here the CDR3 DNA reads TGTGCCAGCGGGACAGGAGGTTATGGAAACACCATATATTTT. Amino acid sequence: CASGTGGYGNTIYF. This chain joins TRBV6-5 and TRBJ1-3; the match to TRBD1 covers 8 bases. V dropped 8 bases and J dropped 3; count of bases not matched to a gene: 6. Per the germline V gene, CDR1 is MNHEY and CDR2 is SVGAGI. The CDR3 covers 14 residues.

The rearrangement joins TRBV11-3 to TRBJ2-1; 7 nucleotides align to TRBD2. The CDR3 is 15 amino acids. Germline lookup yields CDR1 SGHNT and CDR2 YENEEA. Trimming took 1 base from V and 3 from J; bases not matched to a gene: 3. CDR3 protein: CASSLGLAHYNEQFF. The CDR3 bases are TGTGCCAGCAGCTTAGGACTAGCCCACTACAATGAGCAGTTCTTC.

J is TRBJ1-1 and V is TRBV25-1; D perhaps matches TRBD1 (6 bases). The length of the CDR3 is 15 residues. Germline values: CDR1 MGHDK, CDR2 SYGVNS. Between the trimmed V and J ends, which lost 4 bases and 4 bases, there was a span of 16 bases. The CDR3 coding sequence is TGTGCCAGCAGTGGAGCAGGGGTTTCGGGCACTGAAGCTTTCTTT. The encoded protein is CASSGAGVSGTEAFF.

This clone was observed a handful of times. The rearrangement joins TRBV5-8 to TRBJ1-1; 7 bases are a match to TRBD1. The germline CDR1 and CDR2 sequences are SGHTS and YDEGEE. Losses at the gene ends were 0 bases for V and 1 base for J; bases not matched to a gene: 3. The CDR3 sequence is 15 residues long. The CDR3 DNA reads TGTGCCAGCAGCTTGGACGGGACAGCGAACACTGAAGCTTTCTTT. Its translation: CASSLDGTANTEAFF.

This sequence joins TRBV28 and TRBJ2-7; unclear D gene. The CDR3 length is 14 residues. Germline CDR1 MDHEN, CDR2 SYDVKM. V gave up 7 bases and J gave up 4 bases, with 17 bases separating them. The CDR3 here is CASTADGEDYEQYF. CDR3 sequence (DNA): TGTGCCAGCACCGCCGATGGAGAAGATTACGAGCAGTACTTC.

The chain recombines TRBV5-1 with TRBJ1-2, with TRBD1 as a possible D gene (5 bases). CDR1 is SGHRS, CDR2 YFSETQ, per germline. The germline V and J ends were trimmed by 0 bases and 7 bases, with 13 bases remaining between them. This CDR3 contains 14 residues. CDR3: CASSLAGRGSGYTF. In DNA, the CDR3 is TGCGCCAGCAGCTTGGCCGGTCGGGGGAGTGGCTACACCTTC.

The chain combines TRBV10-2 with TRBJ2-1; 9 bases line up with TRBD2. CDR3 size: 12 residues. Trimming took 7 bases from V and 8 from J; bases not matched to a gene: 3. CDR1 and CDR2 from the germline V gene are WSHSY and SAAADI. CDR3: CASNLAGYEQFF. DNA of the CDR3: TGCGCCAGCAACCTAGCGGGATATGAGCAGTTCTTC.

This sequence joins TRBV28 and TRBJ2-7; TRBD1 might be the D (5 bases). CDR3 length: 12 residues. V was trimmed by 5 bases and J by 6 bases, leaving 11 bases between them. CDR1 and CDR2 (germline): MDHEN, SYDVKM. CDR3 residues: CASSPAGFEQYF. The CDR3 DNA reads as TGTGCCAGCAGTCCAGCAGGGTTCGAGCAGTACTTC.

This clone turned up a few times. The CDR3 loop is CASSPSGQASMSSTDTQYF. The CDR3 DNA reads TGTGCCAGCAGCCCCTCCGGACAGGCCAGTATGTCTAGCACAGATACGCAGTATTTT. V gene TRBV5-5 combines with J gene TRBJ2-3; 7 nucleotides align to TRBD1. This CDR3 is 19 amino acids long. V lost 4 bases, J lost 0 bases, and 17 bases stayed unmatched. Looked up from germline, CDR1 is SGHKS and CDR2 is YYEKEE (reference sequence).

This sequence joins TRBV19 and TRBJ2-2, with TRBD1 identical over 10 bases. Germline CDR1 is LNHDA and CDR2 is SQIVND (reference sequence). Trimming cost V 6 bases and J 7 bases; bases outside gene matches: 8. The CDR3 is made up of 15 amino acids. The CDR3 region has the DNA TGTGCCAGTAGCCCCGACAGGGGGCGGGGCGGGGAGCTGTTTTTT. The encoded protein is CASSPDRGRGGELFF.

This chain links TRBV29-1 with TRBJ2-3; D remains ambiguous. The V end was cut by 2 bases, the J end by 2 bases, with 5 bases between. This CDR3 has 12 amino acids. CDR1 and CDR2 from the germline V gene are SQVTM and ANQGSEA. DNA for the CDR3: TGCAGCGTTGAACACTCCACAGATACGCAGTATTTT. Encoded protein: CSVEHSTDTQYF.

This chain's CDR3 is CATGTSGRDTQYF. The CDR3 nucleotides are TGTGCCACTGGGACTAGCGGGAGAGATACGCAGTATTTT. The chain uses TRBV2 and TRBJ2-3, with 14 bases lining up with TRBD2. This CDR3 contains 13 residues. Per germline, CDR1 SNHLY and CDR2 FYNNEI. The V and J ends lost 10 bases and 5 bases, in that order; junction bases with no gene match: 2.

The rearrangement joins TRBV5-5 to TRBJ2-5, with 7 bases that match TRBD2. The germline CDR1 and CDR2 sequences are SGHKS and YYEKEE (reference sequence). Trimming removed 2 bases from V and 1 base from J; junction bases left unmatched: 2. The CDR3 contains 14 residues. The CDR3: CASSLKRGQETQYF. CDR3 in DNA: TGTGCCAGCAGCTTAAAGCGGGGCCAAGAGACCCAGTACTTC.